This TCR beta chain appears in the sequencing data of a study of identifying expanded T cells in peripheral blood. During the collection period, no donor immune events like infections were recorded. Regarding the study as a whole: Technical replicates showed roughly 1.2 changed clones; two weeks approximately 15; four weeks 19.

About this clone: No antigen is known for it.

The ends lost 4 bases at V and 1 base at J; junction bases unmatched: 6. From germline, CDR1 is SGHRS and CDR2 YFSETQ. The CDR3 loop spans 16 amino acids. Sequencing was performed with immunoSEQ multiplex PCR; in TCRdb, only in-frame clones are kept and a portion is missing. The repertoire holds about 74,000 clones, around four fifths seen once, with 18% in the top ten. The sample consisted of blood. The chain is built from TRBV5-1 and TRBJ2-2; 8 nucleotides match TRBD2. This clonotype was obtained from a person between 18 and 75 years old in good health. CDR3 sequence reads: CASSLSAGGNTGELFF. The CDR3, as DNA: TGCGCCAGCAGCCTGTCCGCGGGAGGGAACACCGGGGAGCTGTTTTTT. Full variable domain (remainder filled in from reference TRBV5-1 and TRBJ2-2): KAGVTQTPRYLIKTRGQQVTLSCSPISGHRSVSWYQQTPGQGLQFLFEYFSETQRNKGNFPGRFSGRQFSNSRSEMNVSTLELGDSALYLCASSLSAGGNTGELFFGEGSRLTVL.